The next 26 T cell receptor beta chains were all read from a single sample in a study of CD8 T cells in Susac syndrome. RNA was extracted with the RNeasy kit, and a quantity of roughly 0.5 to 1 ug was reverse transcribed using random hexamers. TCRdb re-called the immunoSEQ multiplex PCR reads with MiXCR, one entry per CDR3 protein. The sample has just under 150,000 distinct CDR3 sequences, approximately 94% seen once. The specimen sequenced was CD4+ T cells from PBMCs. All receptors come from a human donor in good health.

The chain employs TRBV7-9 and TRBJ2-5; possible D gene TRBD2, 5 bases. With 5 bases removed from V and 0 bases from J, the gap between germline ends came to 7 bases. CDR1 SEHNR and CDR2 FQNEAQ come from the germline V gene (reference sequence). The CDR3 is 13 residues long. CDR3 protein: CASSGLDQETQYF. The CDR3 DNA reads TGTGCCAGCAGCGGACTGGACCAAGAGACCCAGTACTTC. The full variable domain, rest sourced from reference TRBV7-9 and TRBJ2-5, is DTGVSQNPRHKITKRGQNVTFRCDPISEHNRLYWYRQTLGQGPEFLTYFQNEAQLEKSRLLSDRFSAERPKGSFSTLEIQRTEQGDSAMYLCASSGLDQETQYFGPGTRLLVL.

The rearrangement uses TRBV7-8 and TRBJ1-2; D perhaps matches TRBD1 (5 bases). Trimming stripped 5 bases from V and 3 bases from J, with 13 bases between. The V gene's germline CDR1 is SGHVS and CDR2 FQNEAQ. The CDR3 is 14 amino acids. The CDR3 DNA follows: TGTGCCAGCAGCCTGGTAGGGGCCGACTATGGCTACACCTTC. Its translation is CASSLVGADYGYTF.

Note on this clonotype: The junction departs from germline at one end; a sequencing error may be responsible. The V gene is TRBV29-1, the J gene TRBJ2-5; a weak D match, TRBD1 (5 bases). The CDR3 covers 13 residues. Germline V gene lookup returns CDR1 SQVTM and CDR2 ANQGSEA. CDR3 protein: CSVAPGSQGTQYF. CDR3 in DNA: TGCAGCGTTGCCCCAGGGTCCCAAGGGACCCAGTACTTC.

V and J are TRBV27 and TRBJ2-6; the D gene could be TRBD1 or TRBD2 (5 bases each). Per the germline V gene, CDR1 is MNHEY and CDR2 is SMNVEV (reference sequence). Trimming took off 5 bases at V and 3 bases at J, with 20 bases between the two ends. The CDR3 spans 18 residues. CDR3 sequence (DNA): TGTGCCAGCAGTCCCATCGTGGGGGACCTACTTGGGGCCAACGTCCTGACTTTC. This gives the protein CASSPIVGDLLGANVLTF.

The rearrangement links TRBV9 to TRBJ1-2; 8 bases map to TRBD1. Trimming took 3 bases from V and 8 from J; bases not matched to a gene: 12. This CDR3 contains 15 residues. Looked up from germline, CDR1 is SGDLS and CDR2 is YYNGEE. DNA for the CDR3: TGTGCCAGCAGCGCCCGCAGACAGGGGAAGGAGGGCTACACCTTC. Translating it yields CASSARRQGKEGYTF.

The chain couples TRBV20-1 to TRBJ2-1; the D is unclear. Germline V gene sequence: CDR1 DFQATT, CDR2 SNEGSKA (reference sequence). This CDR3 is built from 12 residues. The V end was cut by 3 bases, the J end by 10 bases, with 13 bases between. CDR3 protein: CSARAAGGEQFF. The CDR3 nucleotides are TGCAGTGCTAGGGCTGCCGGTGGCGAGCAGTTCTTC.

The V call is TRBV15, the J call TRBJ2-7; D may be TRBD2 (6 bases). The CDR3 length is 12 residues. Trimming shortened V by 1 base and J by 9 bases, and 10 bases separated the two germline ends. The germline gives CDR1 LNHNV, CDR2 YYDKDF (reference sequence). The CDR3 nucleotides read TGTGCCACCAGCAGAGTGCGGGAAAGGCAGTACTTC. Translating gives CATSRVRERQYF.

V usage is TRBV19 and J usage is TRBJ2-2, with D hard to call. Trimming shortened V by 5 bases and J by 7 bases, and 11 bases separated the two germline ends. The germline gives CDR1 LNHDA, CDR2 SQIVND (reference sequence). The CDR3 contains 13 residues. CDR3 loop: CASSPDRRGELFF. The DNA for the CDR3 is TGTGCCAGTAGTCCGGACCGGCGCGGGGAGCTGTTTTTT.

The chain couples TRBV3-1 to TRBJ1-3; D not resolved. Germline V lookup: CDR1 LGHDT, CDR2 YNNKEL (reference sequence). V lost 5 bases to trimming and J lost 4 bases, with 15 bases between them. The CDR3 is 15 amino acids. The CDR3 is CASSTARGSGNTIYF. The CDR3, as DNA: TGTGCCAGCAGCACCGCACGAGGGTCGGGAAACACCATATATTTT.

The chain couples TRBV5-1 to TRBJ2-3; possibly TRBD2 for D (6 bases). The V and J ends lost 0 bases and 2 bases respectively, with 10 bases between them. Germline CDR1 and CDR2: SGHRS and YFSETQ. The CDR3 has 15 residues. The CDR3 DNA follows: TGCGCCAGCAGCTTGGACGGGAGCCCCACAGATACGCAGTATTTT. It encodes CASSLDGSPTDTQYF. The full variable domain, its missing parts supplied by reference TRBV5-1 and TRBJ2-3, is KAGVTQTPRYLIKTRGQQVTLSCSPISGHRSVSWYQQTPGQGLQFLFEYFSETQRNKGNFPGRFSGRQFSNSRSEMNVSTLELGDSALYLCASSLDGSPTDTQYFGPGTRLTVL.

The chain is built from TRBV7-2 and TRBJ1-4, with D uncertain. The V gene lost 4 bases and the J gene lost 7 bases, with 13 bases spanning the gap. From germline, CDR1 is SGHTA and CDR2 FQGNSA. The CDR3 is 14 amino acids. The DNA of the CDR3 is TGTGCCAGCAGCTACGACATGGGTACTGAAAAACTGTTTTTT. Translated: CASSYDMGTEKLFF.

The sample holds one count of this clonotype. The J gene is TRBJ1-2, the V gene TRBV20-1, with TRBD1 as a possible D gene (6 bases). CDR3 size: 13 residues. The ends were cut back, 0 bases at V and 6 bases at J, with 11 bases in the middle. The germline CDR1 and CDR2 sequences are DFQATT and SNEGSKA (reference sequence). CDR3 DNA: TGCAGTGCTAGAGATCGCAGGGGTGATGGCTACACCTTC. Translation: CSARDRRGDGYTF.

The chain employs TRBV30 and TRBJ2-2, with 9 bases matching TRBD1. The CDR3 is 18 residues long. The germline gives CDR1 GTSNPN, CDR2 SVGIG (reference sequence). V lost 2 bases and J lost 4; bases outside the gene matches: 14. DNA of the CDR3: TGTGCCTGGAGTTCTGGGACAGGGAAATTTGCGGCCACCGGGGAGCTGTTTTTT. It specifies CAWSSGTGKFAATGELFF.

This clonotype was seen a handful of times. The chain couples TRBV18 to TRBJ2-3; D unclear. Trimming stripped 0 bases from V and 1 base from J, with 5 bases between. The CDR3 runs to 14 residues. Germline-derived CDR1 and CDR2 are KGHSH and LQKENI. CDR3 bases: TGTGCCAGCTCACCACCGGCAGGCACAGATACGCAGTATTTT. Translating gives CASSPPAGTDTQYF.

This chain joins TRBV7-6 and TRBJ2-1; 7 bases are a match to TRBD2. With V trimmed by 1 base and J by 1 base, 4 bases remained unmatched. The germline gives CDR1 SGHVS, CDR2 FNYEAQ. CDR3 size: 16 residues. The CDR3 protein is CASSLGTSGSYNEQFF. The CDR3 region has the DNA TGTGCCAGCAGCTTAGGGACTAGTGGTTCCTACAATGAGCAGTTCTTC.

This chain connects TRBV3-1 to TRBJ2-7; no reliable D call. Trimming took 0 bases from V and 4 from J, leaving 4 bases between them. The CDR3 is made up of 12 amino acids. Germline V lookup: CDR1 LGHDT, CDR2 YNNKEL (reference sequence). CDR3 residues: CASSQDRYEQYF. The CDR3, as DNA: TGTGCCAGCAGCCAAGATCGGTACGAGCAGTACTTC.

The chain links TRBV12-3 or TRBV12-4 to TRBJ1-1, with TRBD1 matching 8 bases. With 6 bases clipped from V and 6 bases from J, the junction kept 9 bases outside the gene matches. This CDR3 contains 14 residues. CDR3 in DNA: TGTGCCAGCAGCCGACAGGGGATGGGGCCTGAAGCTTTCTTT. Protein: CASSRQGMGPEAFF.

The chain links TRBV30 to TRBJ2-3; no definite D call. The CDR3 contains 14 residues. Trimming took off 2 bases at V and 4 bases at J, with 13 bases between the two ends. Germline-derived CDR1 and CDR2 are GTSNPN and SVGIG (reference sequence). The CDR3 nucleotides are TGTGCCTGGAGTTTGGGTCAGGACGCAGATACGCAGTATTTT. It yields the protein CAWSLGQDADTQYF.

V and J are TRBV7-3 and TRBJ1-1; D is perhaps TRBD1 (5 bases). This CDR3 contains 16 residues. Between the trimmed V and J ends, which lost 1 base and 1 base, there was a span of 13 bases. CDR1 and CDR2 from the germline V gene are SGHTA and FQGTGA. The CDR3 reads CASSLRGGAENTEAFF. In DNA, the CDR3 is TGTGCCAGCAGCTTAAGGGGAGGGGCAGAGAACACTGAAGCTTTCTTT. Variable domain in full (rest from reference TRBV7-3 and TRBJ1-1): GAGVSQTPSNKVTEKGKYVELRCDPISGHTALYWYRQSLGQGPEFLIYFQGTGAADDSGLPNDRFFAVRPEGSVSTLKIQRTERGDSAVYLCASSLRGGAENTEAFFGQGTRLTVV.

On this clonotype: A read error may account for a junction end that differs from germline. V gene TRBV12-3 or TRBV12-4 combines with J gene TRBJ1-2, with a tentative D call TRBD1 (6 bases). The CDR3 spans 13 residues. DNA for the CDR3: TGTGCCAGCAGTCTAGCAGGGGAGTATGGCTACACCTTC. The encoded protein is CASSLAGEYGYTF.

The rearrangement uses TRBV10-3 and TRBJ2-3; D remains unclear. Trimming cost V 4 bases and J 5 bases, with 16 bases left between them. Germline lookup yields CDR1 ENHRY and CDR2 SYGVKD. CDR3 length: 15 residues. CDR3 protein: CAISAAEVGRDTQYF. The CDR3 DNA sequence: TGTGCCATCAGTGCGGCAGAGGTAGGACGAGATACGCAGTATTTT.

This clonotype has just one count. This sequence joins TRBV11-3 and TRBJ2-2; no clear D gene. The V gene lost 7 bases and the J gene lost 5 bases, with 8 bases spanning the gap. In germline, CDR1 is SGHNT, CDR2 YENEEA. The CDR3 sequence is 12 residues long. This CDR3 is CASNGVTGELFF. The CDR3 DNA is TGTGCCAGCAATGGGGTTACCGGGGAGCTGTTTTTT.

The CDR3 DNA reads as TGCAGTGTTAGCCTTTTGTGGAATGAGCAGTTCTTC. This encodes CSVSLLWNEQFF. The J gene is TRBJ2-1, the V gene TRBV20-1; D gene unclear. CDR3 length equals 12 residues. CDR1 and CDR2 (germline): DFQATT, SNEGSKA (reference sequence). Trimming removed 7 bases at V and 7 bases at J, with 14 bases between.

The V and J genes are TRBV27 and TRBJ1-4; TRBD1 matches at 8 bases. The CDR3 covers 15 residues. V lost 5 bases, J lost 7 bases, and 9 bases stayed unmatched. Germline V gene data show CDR1 as MNHEY and CDR2 as SMNVEV (reference sequence). CDR3 nucleotide sequence: TGTGCCAGCAGTACCAGGGGGCGCTCGGGTGAAAAACTGTTTTTT. This sequence encodes CASSTRGRSGEKLFF.

The chain uses TRBV2 and TRBJ1-5; D uncertain. V was pared by 8 bases and J by 3 bases, with 17 bases between. Per the germline V gene, CDR1 is SNHLY and CDR2 is FYNNEI. This CDR3 has 15 residues. The CDR3 sequence: CASSPDGSVNQPQHF. CDR3 nucleotide sequence: TGTGCCAGCTCTCCCGACGGCAGTGTCAATCAGCCCCAGCATTTT.

As for this clonotype: One end of the junction varies from germline; a read error may be responsible. This rearrangement joins TRBV7-7 to TRBJ2-5, with TRBD1 as a possible D gene (6 bases). The CDR3 has 14 residues. Germline V lookup: CDR1 SSHAT, CDR2 FNYEAQ (reference sequence). The CDR3 here is CASSRGQNQETQYF. In DNA form, the CDR3 reads TGTGCTAGCAGCCGAGGACAGAATCAAGAGACCCAGTACTTC.